The source of this T cell receptor (beta chain) is a study of blood T cell repertoires in COVID-19. Turning to the study itself: Sites in the United States, Italy and Spain provided acute and convalescent COVID-19 samples. T cells, B-cell-depleted T cells, or PBMCs provided the cDNA or gDNA that served as material.

As processed by the authors: Estimation of nucleated cell counts relied on the amplification of reference gene primers. TCRdb's table, derived via immunoSEQ multiplex PCR, lists solely in-frame clones and lacks some. Clone size and the V and J calls come from that table; the DNA yielded D and trimming. The repertoire consists of approximately 150,000 clones, with 80% to 90% occurring once and the leading ten covering roughly 1.6%. CDR3 length: 13 residues. Germline CDR1 reads LGHDT; CDR2 reads YNNKEL (reference sequence). Trimming removed 3 bases at V and 9 bases at J, with 12 bases between. This sequence originates from a woman between 50 and 59 years old with acute or convalescent COVID-19. Sequenced input: peripheral blood. The chain links TRBV3-1 (or the pseudogene TRBV3-2) to TRBJ1-5, with TRBD1 as a possible D gene (5 bases). The CDR3 coding sequence is TGTGCCAGCAGCCAGGGGGGAGGGTGGCCCCAGCATTTT. The encoded protein is CASSQGGGWPQHF.